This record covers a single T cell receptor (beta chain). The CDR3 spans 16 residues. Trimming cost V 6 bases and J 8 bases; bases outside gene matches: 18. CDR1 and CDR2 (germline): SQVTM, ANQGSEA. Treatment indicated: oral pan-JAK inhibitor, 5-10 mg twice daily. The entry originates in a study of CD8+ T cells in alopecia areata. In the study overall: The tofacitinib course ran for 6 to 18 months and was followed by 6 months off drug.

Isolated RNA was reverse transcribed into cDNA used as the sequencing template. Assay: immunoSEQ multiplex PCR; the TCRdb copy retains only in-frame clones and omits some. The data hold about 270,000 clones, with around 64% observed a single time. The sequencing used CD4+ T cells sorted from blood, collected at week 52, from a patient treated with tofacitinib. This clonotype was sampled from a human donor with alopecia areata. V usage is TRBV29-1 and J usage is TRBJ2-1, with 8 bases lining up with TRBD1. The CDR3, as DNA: TGCAGCGTCGCAAAGTCAGGGGGCACGGTTGGGGATGAGCAGTTCTTC. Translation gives CSVAKSGGTVGDEQFF.